These T cell receptor beta chains were read from a single sample in a study of cytomegalovirus exposure and HLA in healthy donors. Some clones are missing from TCRdb's copy, which holds only in-frame ones; the method was immunoSEQ multiplex PCR. The repertoire holds over 150,000 clones, with roughly 80% as singletons. The specimen was PBMCs. The receptors shown here come from a male donor in good health and CMV-seronegative. Both conserved end residues are part of each CDR3. A D gene is named only where the DNA matches it firmly. Rows may omit the clone size; those that give it use once, few, many or a size class.

j_gene: TRBJ1-5; v_gene: TRBV19; d_gene: TRBD1; abundance: .; CDR3nt: TGTGCCAGTAGTATAGACAGGGGGCAGCCCCAGCATTTT; CDR3aa: CASSIDRGQPQHF
j_gene: TRBJ2-5; v_gene: TRBV6-5; d_gene: .; abundance: .; CDR3nt: TGTGCCAGCAGTTACTTCGGGGAGACCCAGTACTTC; CDR3aa: CASSYFGETQYF
j_gene: TRBJ1-5; v_gene: TRBV6-5; d_gene: .; abundance: few; CDR3nt: TGTGCCAGCAGTTCTCGGCGACAGGAACCCAATCAGCCCCAGCATTTT; CDR3aa: CASSSRRQEPNQPQHF
j_gene: TRBJ1-3; v_gene: TRBV19; d_gene: .; abundance: .; CDR3nt: TGTGCCAGTAGTACACAGGTGGACTCTGGAAACACCATATATTTT; CDR3aa: CASSTQVDSGNTIYF
j_gene: TRBJ1-5; v_gene: TRBV30; d_gene: .; abundance: .; CDR3nt: TGTGCCTGGAGCACAGGGTCCCCTAGCAATCAGCCCCAGCATTTT; CDR3aa: CAWSTGSPSNQPQHF
j_gene: TRBJ1-2; v_gene: TRBV10-3; d_gene: TRBD1; abundance: .; CDR3nt: TGTGCCATCACCCCAGACAGGGCCCAAATGTTCTATGGCTACACCTTC; CDR3aa: CAITPDRAQMFYGYTF
j_gene: TRBJ2-5; v_gene: TRBV7-9; d_gene: .; abundance: .; CDR3nt: TGTGCCAGCAGCACGAGCGCGTACCAAGAGACCCAGTACTTC; CDR3aa: CASSTSAYQETQYF
j_gene: TRBJ1-1; v_gene: TRBV30; d_gene: .; abundance: .; CDR3nt: TGTGCCTGGAGCCGCTGGGGGGGTTTGAACACTGAAGCTTTCTTT; CDR3aa: CAWSRWGGLNTEAFF
j_gene: TRBJ1-2; v_gene: TRBV15; d_gene: .; abundance: .; CDR3nt: TGTGCCACCAGCGGGGGGAGCTATGGCTACACCTTC; CDR3aa: CATSGGSYGYTF
j_gene: TRBJ1-1; v_gene: TRBV19; d_gene: .; abundance: .; CDR3nt: TGTGCCAGTAGTCCCGGGACATCGAACACTGAAGCTTTCTTT; CDR3aa: CASSPGTSNTEAFF
j_gene: TRBJ2-3; v_gene: TRBV7-2; d_gene: .; abundance: .; CDR3nt: TGTGCCAGCAGCTTAGTAGGCGGGGCTGGGCAGGGAGATACGCAGTATTTT; CDR3aa: CASSLVGGAGQGDTQYF
j_gene: TRBJ2-3; v_gene: TRBV2; d_gene: TRBD2; abundance: .; CDR3nt: TGTGCCAGCAAGGCGGGGGTCGGCACAGATACGCAGTATTTT; CDR3aa: CASKAGVGTDTQYF
j_gene: TRBJ2-3; v_gene: TRBV5-6; d_gene: TRBD2; abundance: .; CDR3nt: TGTGCCAGCAGCACCCCGGGACTAGCGGCAGATACGCAGTATTTT; CDR3aa: CASSTPGLAADTQYF
j_gene: TRBJ1-2; v_gene: TRBV25-1; d_gene: .; abundance: .; CDR3nt: TGTGCCAGCAGTATCAGGGCTCATAACTATGGCTACACCTTC; CDR3aa: CASSIRAHNYGYTF
j_gene: TRBJ2-7; v_gene: TRBV2; d_gene: .; abundance: .; CDR3nt: TGTGCCAGCAGTGAGCATCTGGGGCCCTACGAGCAGTACTTC; CDR3aa: CASSEHLGPYEQYF
j_gene: TRBJ2-3; v_gene: TRBV6-1; d_gene: .; abundance: .; CDR3nt: TGTGCCAGCAGTGATATAGGGGCCCTCACAGATACGCAGTATTTT; CDR3aa: CASSDIGALTDTQYF
j_gene: TRBJ1-3; v_gene: TRBV7-9; d_gene: .; abundance: few; CDR3nt: TGTGCCAGCAGCTTGAGCTCTGGAAACACCATATATTTT; CDR3aa: CASSLSSGNTIYF
j_gene: TRBJ2-1; v_gene: TRBV15; d_gene: .; abundance: .; CDR3nt: TGTGCCACCAGCAGAGTGCGAGCGGACCCCGTCGGCTCTGCCGATGAGCAGTTCTTC; CDR3aa: CATSRVRADPVGSADEQFF
j_gene: TRBJ1-2; v_gene: TRBV27; d_gene: TRBD1; abundance: .; CDR3nt: TGTGCCAGCAGCCTCGGGACAGGGGACTACTATGGCTACACCTTC; CDR3aa: CASSLGTGDYYGYTF
j_gene: TRBJ2-7; v_gene: TRBV19; d_gene: TRBD1; abundance: .; CDR3nt: TGTGCCAGTAGTATAGGGACAGGGCCCTACGAGCAGTACTTC; CDR3aa: CASSIGTGPYEQYF
j_gene: TRBJ2-5; v_gene: TRBV27; d_gene: TRBD1; abundance: .; CDR3nt: TGTGCCAGCAGTCCCGGAGACAGGGGGCAAGAGACCCAGTACTTC; CDR3aa: CASSPGDRGQETQYF
j_gene: TRBJ2-1; v_gene: TRBV2; d_gene: .; abundance: .; CDR3nt: TGTGCCAGCAACCTTACACCCCGGGTCAGTGAGCAGTTCTTC; CDR3aa: CASNLTPRVSEQFF
j_gene: TRBJ2-1; v_gene: TRBV21-1; d_gene: .; abundance: .; CDR3nt: TGTGCCAGCAGCAAATGGGGGACTAGCGGGGACAATGAGCAGTTCTTC; CDR3aa: CASSKWGTSGDNEQFF
j_gene: TRBJ1-1; v_gene: TRBV4-2; d_gene: TRBD1; abundance: .; CDR3nt: TGTGCCAGCAGCCAGGGGGACAGGGGGGAAACTGAAGCTTTCTTT; CDR3aa: CASSQGDRGETEAFF
j_gene: TRBJ1-1; v_gene: TRBV29-1; d_gene: .; abundance: few; CDR3nt: TGCAGCGTCACAGGCCCTCGAGGTACTGAAGCTTTCTTT; CDR3aa: CSVTGPRGTEAFF
j_gene: TRBJ2-7; v_gene: TRBV19; d_gene: .; abundance: .; CDR3nt: TGTGCCAGTAGTACAGGGACACCTTACGAGCAGTACTTC; CDR3aa: CASSTGTPYEQYF
j_gene: TRBJ2-3; v_gene: TRBV7-8; d_gene: .; abundance: .; CDR3nt: TGTGCCAGCAGCCTAAGGGACTTCTTCCCAGATACGCAGTATTTT; CDR3aa: CASSLRDFFPDTQYF
j_gene: TRBJ2-5; v_gene: TRBV11-2; d_gene: .; abundance: .; CDR3nt: TGTGCCAGCAAGAGGGGATCAGGGGGGAGAGAGACCCAGTACTTC; CDR3aa: CASKRGSGGRETQYF
j_gene: TRBJ2-7; v_gene: TRBV7-2; d_gene: TRBD1; abundance: .; CDR3nt: TGTGCCAGCAGTCACGCCGGACAGGGGACCTACGAGCAGTACTTC; CDR3aa: CASSHAGQGTYEQYF
j_gene: TRBJ2-7; v_gene: TRBV5-1; d_gene: TRBD1; abundance: .; CDR3nt: TGCGCCAGCAGCCCCGAGAGGGGACAGTACTACGAGCAGTACTTC; CDR3aa: CASSPERGQYYEQYF
j_gene: TRBJ1-5; v_gene: TRBV7-2; d_gene: .; abundance: .; CDR3nt: TGTGCCAGCAGCCCTGGTATCCCCAGCAGGGTAAATCAGCCCCAGCATTTT; CDR3aa: CASSPGIPSRVNQPQHF